Shown below are 16 T cell receptor beta chains from a single sample sequenced in a study of T-cell memory formation after mild COVID-19. TCRdb independently ran MiXCR on the 5' RACE reads; one entry per CDR3 protein. The top ten clones hold 7% to 9% of a sample with about 560,000 distinct CDR3 sequences, less than 25% of them seen once. Sequencing was done on a sample of PBMCs or a T cell subset sorted from them (not recorded which). All receptors derive from an adult woman who had mild COVID-19 (a few samples of this study predate the infection). Cell type and time point are not known.

This clonotype was found a few times. The chain employs TRBV6-5 and TRBJ2-5; TRBD1 matches at 8 bases. Unmatched junction bases numbered 6, after V lost 5 bases and J lost 1 base. This CDR3 region has 15 residues. Germline-derived CDR1 and CDR2 are MNHEY and SVGAGI. This chain's CDR3 is CASSGAGTGQETQYF. The CDR3 nucleotides read TGTGCCAGCAGTGGGGCCGGGACAGGCCAAGAGACCCAGTACTTC.

This clonotype came up a few times. J is TRBJ2-6 and V is TRBV5-6, with 7 bases lining up with TRBD2. Trimming at V came to 6 bases and at J to 2 bases, leaving 8 bases not matched to a gene. The CDR3 runs to 16 residues. In germline, CDR1 is SGHDT, CDR2 YYEEEE. The CDR3 bases are TGTGCCAGCACCCGAGGGGCGGGAGCTGGGGCCAACGTCCTGACTTTC. Protein product: CASTRGAGAGANVLTF.

The CDR3 sequence: CASRASGTDTQYF. The CDR3 DNA sequence: TGTGCCAGCAGGGCTAGCGGCACAGATACGCAGTATTTT. The V gene is TRBV2, the J gene TRBJ2-3; D possibly corresponds to TRBD2 (6 bases). There are 13 residues in the CDR3. CDR1 and CDR2 (germline): SNHLY, FYNNEI. Deletions cut 6 bases from V and 1 base from J, with 8 bases between.

The chain has TRBV27 and TRBJ1-5; 7 bases map to TRBD1. CDR3 length equals 15 residues. V was clipped by 1 base and J by 6 bases; unmatched bases: 6. Germline V gene sequence: CDR1 MNHEY, CDR2 SMNVEV (reference sequence). The CDR3 loop reads CASSLWQGVGQPQHF. Written as DNA, the CDR3 is TGTGCCAGCAGTTTATGGCAGGGGGTCGGTCAGCCCCAGCATTTT.

The rearrangement links TRBV20-1 to TRBJ2-5; TRBD2 matches at 7 bases. Trimming took 0 bases from V and 5 from J; bases not matched to a gene: 9. The germline V gene encodes CDR1 DFQATT and CDR2 SNEGSKA (reference sequence). There are 15 residues in the CDR3. The CDR3 reads CSARDGGRGLETQYF. In DNA form, the CDR3 reads TGCAGTGCTAGAGATGGGGGGAGGGGTCTGGAGACCCAGTACTTC.

V is TRBV13 and J is TRBJ2-1; 7 bases are shared with TRBD2. J lost 7 bases, V lost 5 bases, and 11 bases had no gene match. Germline assignment: CDR1 PRHDT and CDR2 FYEKMQ (reference sequence). CDR3 length equals 15 residues. The CDR3 DNA follows: TGTGCCAGCAGCCACGCTAGCGGAGGGCGGAATGAGCAGTTCTTC. Translating it yields CASSHASGGRNEQFF.

This clonotype was detected only a few times. A read error may produce the germline difference seen at one junction end. The V gene is TRBV6-5, the J gene TRBJ2-1; D is unresolved. The CDR3 consists of 12 residues. Germline V CDR1 and CDR2: MNHEY, SVGAGI. CDR3 in amino acids: CASSYSDNEQFF. The CDR3 coding sequence is TGTGCCAGCAGTTACTCCGACAATGAGCAGTTCTTC.

There are a few counts of this clonotype. The chain uses TRBV6-2 or TRBV6-3 and TRBJ1-5, with 11 bases identical to TRBD1. After removal of 2 bases from V and 0 bases from J, the junction contained 6 bases not matched to a gene. This CDR3 contains 18 residues. Germline CDR1 reads MNHEY; CDR2 reads SVGEGT. The CDR3: CASSYGQGAHYSNQPQHF. In DNA form, the CDR3 reads TGTGCCAGCAGTTACGGACAGGGGGCCCATTATAGCAATCAGCCCCAGCATTTT.

V is TRBV29-1 and J is TRBJ1-1; D remains ambiguous. Germline assignment: CDR1 SQVTM and CDR2 ANQGSEA. There are 10 residues in the CDR3. V was cut by 6 bases and J by 3 bases, with 5 bases left in between. The CDR3 region is CSVRHTEAFF. The CDR3 DNA reads TGCAGCGTACGTCACACTGAAGCTTTCTTT.

The chain employs TRBV9 and TRBJ2-3; D is unclear. Germline V lookup: CDR1 SGDLS, CDR2 YYNGEE. Deletions cut 0 bases from V and 5 bases from J, with 4 bases between. There are 12 residues in the CDR3. The CDR3: CASSVEGDTQYF. The DNA for the CDR3 is TGTGCCAGCAGCGTAGAGGGAGATACGCAGTATTTT.

The chain joins TRBV25-1 to TRBJ2-3, with D perhaps given as TRBD1 or TRBD2 (5 bases each). This CDR3 is 15 amino acids long. The germline V and J ends were trimmed by 7 bases and 1 base, with 15 bases remaining between them. CDR1 is MGHDK and CDR2 is SYGVNS in the germline V gene. In DNA, the CDR3 is TGTGCCAGCACTGGCTCGCTGGGGGGCACAGATACGCAGTATTTT. Translated, it gives CASTGSLGGTDTQYF.

V and J are TRBV20-1 and TRBJ2-2; 8 positions match TRBD2. The CDR3 consists of 11 residues. With V trimmed by 3 bases and J by 14 bases, 5 bases remained unmatched. Germline assignment: CDR1 DFQATT and CDR2 SNEGSKA (reference sequence). The CDR3 DNA sequence: TGCAGTGCTAGGTTAGCGGGAAGTCTGTTTTTT. This gives the protein CSARLAGSLFF.

This chain links TRBV19 with TRBJ1-4, with D hard to call. The CDR3 is 16 amino acids. Trimming stripped 3 bases from V and 8 bases from J, with 19 bases between. Germline V gene data show CDR1 as LNHDA and CDR2 as SQIVND (reference sequence). This CDR3 reads CASSMGIRPNKEKLFF. As DNA, the CDR3 is TGTGCCAGTAGTATGGGTATACGTCCCAATAAGGAAAAACTGTTTTTT.

The chain couples TRBV29-1 to TRBJ2-7, with TRBD1 as a possible D gene (6 bases). The V gene's germline CDR1 is SQVTM and CDR2 ANQGSEA. CDR3 length equals 10 residues. V was cut by 7 bases and J by 4 bases, with 8 bases left in between. The CDR3 bases are TGCAGCGCAGGGGAATACGAGCAGTACTTC. Residues: CSAGEYEQYF.

The genes are TRBV25-1 and TRBJ2-2; D is unresolved. Germline values: CDR1 MGHDK, CDR2 SYGVNS. The CDR3 contains 14 residues. Deletions cut 0 bases from V and 3 bases from J, with 5 bases between. The CDR3 DNA reads as TGTGCCAGCAGTGAATATGGGTACACCGGGGAGCTGTTTTTT. Translation gives CASSEYGYTGELFF.

The chain combines TRBV20-1 with TRBJ1-1; D might be TRBD1 (5 bases). The length of the CDR3 is 12 residues. The V gene's germline CDR1 is DFQATT and CDR2 SNEGSKA (reference sequence). CDR3 in DNA: TGCAGGGCCCTACAGGATAACACTGAAGCTTTCTTT. Translating gives CRALQDNTEAFF.